These 20 T cell receptor beta chains share one sample of origin, sequenced in a study of graft-versus-host responses after intestinal transplantation (dated by TCRdb to 2020 to 2022). No antigen has been identified for these receptors. The time point tag for this specimen amounts to: cells obtained before transplantation from donor or recipient. The library relied on the immunoSEQ multiplex PCR assay. Sourced from immuneACCESS, this table was stored by TCRdb with only in-frame sequences that have V and J called. A share of the clones is absent; for the studies checked, an unresolved V gene accounts for under half, and the remainder has no known explanation. This sample gives roughly 99,000 clones in total; 85% to 95% of them show up just once. The top ten hold approximately 0.07% of the sample. The material sequenced was unstimulated CD8+ T cells sorted from spleen or lymph node cells, taken before transplant. These receptors came from a human donor who was the organ donor for an intestinal transplant.

The chain uses TRBV7-2 and TRBJ2-3, with 11 bases lining up with TRBD2. Trimming cost V 5 bases and J 0 bases; bases outside gene matches: 4. The CDR3 sequence is 16 residues long. Germline V gene sequence: CDR1 SGHTA, CDR2 FQGNSA. The CDR3 protein is CASSERLAGSTDTQYF. The CDR3 coding sequence is TGTGCCAGCAGCGAGCGACTAGCGGGAAGCACAGATACGCAGTATTTT.

The chain joins TRBV28 to TRBJ1-2; D is undetermined. CDR1 is MDHEN and CDR2 is SYDVKM in the germline V gene. V was pared by 2 bases and J by 8 bases, with 15 bases between. The CDR3 length is 14 residues. CDR3 loop: CASSLRGSGRGYTF. CDR3 nucleotide sequence: TGTGCCAGCAGTTTAAGAGGGTCCGGCAGGGGCTACACCTTC.

This chain links TRBV11-2 with TRBJ2-3; D is possibly TRBD1 (6 bases). CDR1 is SGHAT, CDR2 FQNNGV, per germline. Trimming took 1 base from V and 0 from J, leaving 17 bases between them. CDR3 size: 18 residues. The CDR3 nucleotides read TGTGCCAGCAGCTTAGGACAGGATCCCTGGTCTAGCACAGATACGCAGTATTTT. It codes for CASSLGQDPWSSTDTQYF.

CDR3 nucleotide sequence: TGTGCCATCAGTGAAGTTTCGACTAGCGGAACCTACGAGCAGTACTTC. It encodes CAISEVSTSGTYEQYF. The chain employs TRBV10-3 and TRBJ2-7; the match to TRBD2 covers 9 bases. This CDR3 spans 16 amino acids. From germline, CDR1 is ENHRY and CDR2 SYGVKD. Germline trimming cut 3 bases from V and 2 bases from J; bases unmatched to any gene: 8.

This clone was counted between two and nine times. The CDR3 loop is CSVEARRVLGTEAFF. CDR3 DNA: TGCAGCGTTGAAGCGAGGAGGGTTCTTGGCACTGAAGCTTTCTTT. This chain connects TRBV29-1 to TRBJ1-1; D ambiguous. The CDR3 loop spans 15 amino acids. The germline V gene encodes CDR1 SQVTM and CDR2 ANQGSEA. V lost 1 base and J 4 bases, leaving 16 bases between the germline ends.

The chain links TRBV2 to TRBJ1-2; maybe TRBD1 (6 bases). The CDR3 runs 12 residues. The V end lost 8 bases, the J end lost 4 bases, and 11 bases lay between the germline ends. Per germline, CDR1 SNHLY and CDR2 FYNNEI. The CDR3 sequence: CASLQGVYGYTF. CDR3 in DNA: TGTGCCAGCCTACAGGGAGTCTATGGCTACACCTTC.

This clone was picked up one time. The rearrangement joins TRBV14 to TRBJ1-2; 7 positions match TRBD1. The V and J ends lost 2 bases and 5 bases, in that order; junction bases with no gene match: 17. The CDR3 loop spans 18 amino acids. Germline V lookup: CDR1 SGHDN, CDR2 FVKESK. CDR3 in DNA: TGTGCCAGCAGCCAACTCCCGGGATGGGACAGCCTTTTTTATGGCTACACCTTC. It yields the protein CASSQLPGWDSLFYGYTF.

The chain has TRBV11-3 and TRBJ2-5, with 11 bases matching TRBD2. The germline CDR1 and CDR2 sequences are SGHNT and YENEEA. The CDR3 is 16 amino acids. J gave up 4 bases and V 1 base, and 5 bases lay outside the gene matches. The CDR3 loop reads CASSLVGTSGLETQYF. CDR3 sequence (DNA): TGTGCCAGCAGCTTAGTTGGGACTAGCGGACTAGAGACCCAGTACTTC.

Regarding this clone: An end of the junction does not agree with germline; a read error may underlie this. The chain uses TRBV7-7 and TRBJ2-5, with 10 bases matching TRBD1. The CDR3 covers 15 residues. Germline V gives CDR1 SSHAT, CDR2 FNYEAQ (reference sequence). DNA of the CDR3: TGTGCTAGCAGCCGAGACCCGGGACAGGGGGAGACCCAGTACTTC. Translated: CASSRDPGQGETQYF.

The table lists this clone with a count of one. This chain uses TRBV28 with TRBJ2-5, with D maybe TRBD1 (5 bases). This CDR3 spans 13 amino acids. Between the trimmed V and J ends, which lost 3 bases and 5 bases, there was a span of 10 bases. The germline V gene encodes CDR1 MDHEN and CDR2 SYDVKM. CDR3 loop: CASSFGAGETQYF. CDR3 coding DNA: TGTGCCAGCAGTTTTGGGGCCGGGGAGACCCAGTACTTC.

The rearrangement links TRBV11-3 to TRBJ2-1; 7 nucleotides match TRBD2. The germline gives CDR1 SGHNT, CDR2 YENEEA. Trimming removed 5 bases from V and 4 bases from J; junction bases left unmatched: 5. The CDR3 is 14 residues long. CDR3 amino acids: CASSREAGYNEQFF. The DNA of the CDR3 is TGTGCCAGCAGCCGAGAAGCGGGGTACAATGAGCAGTTCTTC.

The chain employs TRBV19 and TRBJ2-1; possibly TRBD2 for D (5 bases). CDR1 LNHDA and CDR2 SQIVND come from the germline V gene (reference sequence). The V and J ends lost 3 bases and 5 bases respectively, with 11 bases between them. The CDR3 consists of 14 residues. CDR3 sequence (DNA): TGTGCCAGTAGTATCCCCGGGGTCCACAATGAGCAGTTCTTC. It is translated as CASSIPGVHNEQFF.

CDR3 DNA sequence: TGTGCCAGCATGAGTCCCTACAATGAGCAGTTCTTC. Protein: CASMSPYNEQFF. V and J are TRBV6-5 and TRBJ2-1; D call uncertain. The germline V and J ends were trimmed by 7 bases and 2 bases, with 6 bases remaining between them. The CDR3 runs 12 residues. The germline gives CDR1 MNHEY, CDR2 SVGAGI.

The genes are TRBV2 and TRBJ2-5, with D unresolved. V was clipped by 7 bases and J by 4 bases, with 13 bases between them. This CDR3 contains 13 residues. Germline V gene data show CDR1 as SNHLY and CDR2 as FYNNEI. In nucleotides, the CDR3 is TGTGCCAGCATCGACTCAATAGGAGAGACCCAGTACTTC. Protein product: CASIDSIGETQYF.

This chain links TRBV6-1 with TRBJ2-7; 11 nucleotides match TRBD2. Germline CDR1 MNHNS, CDR2 SASEGT. The CDR3 covers 14 residues. V gave up 7 bases and J gave up 3 bases; unmatched junction bases: 5. The DNA for the CDR3 is TGTGCCAGCACTGGGGGACTAGCGGACTACGAGCAGTACTTC. It codes for CASTGGLADYEQYF.

This rearrangement joins TRBV6-1 to TRBJ1-4; D may be TRBD1 (6 bases). Germline values: CDR1 MNHNS, CDR2 SASEGT. There are 15 residues in the CDR3. Trimming pared 8 bases from V and 0 bases from J, leaving 13 bases between. The CDR3 is CASQSTGATNEKLFF. In DNA form, the CDR3 reads TGTGCCAGCCAATCGACAGGTGCAACTAATGAAAAACTGTTTTTT.

V usage is TRBV23-1 and J usage is TRBJ2-1, with TRBD2 matching 11 bases. TRBV23-1 is assigned to the ORF class and has an uncertain function. V was pared by 3 bases and J by 2 bases, with 15 bases of the junction left unmatched. This CDR3 is built from 20 residues. As DNA, the CDR3 is TGCGCCAGCAGTCAGTACCGAACTAGCGGGAGTCCTACTACCTACAATGAGCAGTTCTTC. As protein: CASSQYRTSGSPTTYNEQFF.

This chain links TRBV29-1 with TRBJ2-2; TRBD2 might be the D (5 bases). The CDR3 has 14 amino acids. Germline V lookup: CDR1 SQVTM, CDR2 ANQGSEA. V dropped 1 base and J dropped 3 bases, with 9 bases sitting between them. The CDR3 DNA reads as TGCAGCGTTGAAGGCCTAGCCGACACCGGGGAGCTGTTTTTT. Translation: CSVEGLADTGELFF.

This rearrangement joins TRBV19 to TRBJ1-3; 9 nucleotides align to TRBD1. This CDR3 is built from 14 residues. Trimming at V came to 7 bases and at J to 8 bases, leaving 9 bases not matched to a gene. CDR1 and CDR2 (germline): LNHDA, SQIVND (reference sequence). CDR3 coding DNA: TGTGCCAGTACTCCGGACAGGGGATGGCACACCATATATTTT. It codes for CASTPDRGWHTIYF.

The J gene is TRBJ1-1, the V gene TRBV5-5; D might be TRBD1 (5 bases). The CDR3 totals 17 residues. CDR1 is SGHKS and CDR2 is YYEKEE in the germline V gene (reference sequence). Trimming pared 4 bases from V and 11 bases from J, leaving 30 bases between. In nucleotides, the CDR3 is TGTGCCAGCAGCGTCGAAGCAAGGGCATGGGGCAAAAGTGAGGCTTTCTTT. This translates into CASSVEARAWGKSEAFF. Combining the CDR3 with reference TRBV5-5 and TRBJ1-1 gives the whole variable domain DAGVTQSPTHLIKTRGQQVTLRCSPISGHKSVSWYQQVLGQGPQFIFQYYEKEERGRGNFPDRFSARQFPNYSSELNVNALLLGDSALYLCASSVEARAWGKSEAFFGQGTRLTVV.